The T cell receptor beta chain under discussion was sequenced for a study of T cell changes during pregnancy in multiple sclerosis. The germline gives CDR1 SGHTA, CDR2 FQGNSA. The CDR3 loop spans 14 amino acids. Trimming pared 5 bases from V and 2 bases from J, leaving 12 bases between. Profiled with immunoSEQ multiplex PCR; TCRdb holds only in-frame clones, not every one. Among fewer than 85,000 clones listed, about 92% were seen once. The sample in question was peripheral blood, obtained in the second trimester of pregnancy. This chain links TRBV7-2 with TRBJ1-1; possibly TRBD1 for D (6 bases). This sequence originates from a female donor with multiple sclerosis, enrolled in a pregnancy study. CDR3 sequence reads: CASSPTGSNTEAFF. DNA of the CDR3: TGTGCCAGCAGCCCGACAGGTTCCAACACTGAAGCTTTCTTT.